This is a list of T cell receptor beta chains from one sample in a study of shared clonotypes between healthy human individuals. The protocol was immunoSEQ multiplex PCR, while the TCRdb copy is restricted to in-frame clones and leaves out a portion. The sample holds 2 million to 3 million clones, 80% to 95% seen once. Sequencing was carried out using naive CD4+ T cells from PBMCs. The receptors originated from a man between 18 and 35 years old in good health. Some clones in this sample may be carry-over from other donors' samples. The CDR3 runs from the conserved cysteine through the conserved F or W. The D gene is left open where the match is weak. Clone sizes are given selectively: once, few, many, or a class where the clone is expanded.

TRBJ2-3,.,.,TRBV7-3,CASSLRSIDTQYF,TGTGCCAGCAGCTTAAGGTCGATAGATACGCAGTATTTT
TRBJ2-5,.,.,TRBV9,CASSVAAQETQYF,TGTGCCAGCAGCGTAGCAGCCCAAGAGACCCAGTACTTC
TRBJ2-7,TRBD2,.,TRBV18,CASSPQGTSPNEQYF,TGTGCCAGCTCACCACAGGGGACTAGCCCCAACGAGCAGTACTTC
TRBJ1-5,.,.,TRBV30,CAWSEGRKGNQPQHF,TGTGCCTGGAGCGAGGGACGAAAAGGGAATCAGCCCCAGCATTTT
TRBJ1-1,.,.,TRBV6-4,CASSQRANTEAFF,TGTGCCAGCAGCCAAAGGGCAAACACTGAAGCTTTCTTT
TRBJ1-1,TRBD1,once,TRBV27,CASSPDRASVAFF,TGTGCCAGCAGTCCGGACAGGGCGTCTGTAGCTTTCTTT
TRBJ2-5,TRBD2,.,TRBV9,CASSERGLAGVETQYF,TGTGCCAGCAGCGAGAGGGGACTAGCGGGAGTAGAGACCCAGTACTTC
TRBJ1-4,TRBD1,.,TRBV7-2,CASSGTGRAFLF,TGTGCCAGCAGCGGGACAGGTCGAGCCTTTTTATTT
TRBJ1-2,TRBD1,once,TRBV2,CASGTGFNYGYTF,TGTGCCAGCGGGACAGGGTTTAACTATGGCTACACCTTC
TRBJ1-2,.,.,TRBV6-1,CASSLSTYGYTF,TGTGCCAGCAGCCTCTCCACCTATGGCTACACCTTC
TRBJ1-1,TRBD1,once,TRBV18,CASSRRTGRDTEAFF,TGTGCCAGCTCACGGCGGACAGGGCGGGACACTGAAGCTTTCTTT
TRBJ1-1,.,.,TRBV7-9,CASSLVEDTEAFF,TGTGCCAGCAGCTTAGTTGAGGACACTGAAGCTTTCTTT
TRBJ2-5,.,.,TRBV14,CASSQRRGETQYF,TGTGCCAGCAGCCAACGACGAGGGGAGACCCAGTACTTC
TRBJ2-7,.,.,TRBV6-5,CASSWDTSSYEQYF,TGTGCCAGCAGCTGGGACACCAGCTCCTACGAGCAGTACTTC
TRBJ2-5,.,.,TRBV2,CASTFGPETQYF,TGTGCCAGCACCTTCGGGCCGGAGACCCAGTACTTC
TRBJ1-2,.,.,TRBV14,CASSQGPIYGYTF,TGTGCCAGCAGCCAAGGGCCAATCTATGGCTACACCTTC
TRBJ2-5,.,.,TRBV9,CASSVDVPGETQYF,TGTGCCAGCAGCGTAGATGTCCCAGGCGAGACCCAGTACTTC
TRBJ2-1,.,.,TRBV2,CASSESGRANNEQFF,TGTGCCAGCAGTGAAAGCGGACGGGCCAACAATGAGCAGTTCTTC
TRBJ2-3,TRBD1,.,TRBV30,CAWSSDRGDMQYF,TGTGCCTGGAGTTCGGACAGGGGGGATATGCAGTATTTT
TRBJ2-4,.,.,TRBV5-1,CASSPIVGSVGDIQYF,TGCGCCAGCAGCCCGATAGTCGGGAGCGTTGGGGACATTCAGTACTTC
TRBJ1-2,.,.,TRBV20-1,CSARQGHGYTF,TGCAGTGCTAGACAGGGTCATGGCTACACCTTC
TRBJ1-1,.,few,TRBV6-4,CASSATTNTEAFF,TGTGCCAGCAGTGCCACTACGAACACTGAAGCTTTCTTT
TRBJ2-6,TRBD1,.,TRBV18,CASSPWTGQSGANVLTF,TGTGCCAGCTCACCCTGGACAGGGCAATCTGGGGCCAACGTCCTGACTTTC
TRBJ1-1,.,.,TRBV7-8,CASSSAGVNTEAFF,TGTGCCAGCAGCTCGGCAGGGGTGAACACTGAAGCTTTCTTT
TRBJ1-1,.,.,TRBV11-3,CASSRTGGSNTEAFF,TGTGCCAGCAGCCGAACAGGAGGGTCGAACACTGAAGCTTTCTTT
TRBJ1-2,.,.,TRBV5-8,CASSEGGQRYGYTF,TGTGCCAGCAGCGAAGGCGGCCAGCGCTATGGCTACACCTTC
TRBJ2-4,.,.,TRBV4-2,CASSQDGGAGRKIQYF,TGTGCCAGCAGCCAAGACGGGGGAGCGGGCCGAAAAATTCAGTACTTC
TRBJ2-7,.,.,TRBV5-1,CASSLVSNRLDEQYF,TGCGCCAGCAGCTTGGTGTCCAACCGCCTCGACGAGCAGTACTTC
TRBJ2-1,TRBD2,.,TRBV28,CASSSDRLAGVGEQFF,TGTGCCAGCAGTTCCGACAGACTAGCGGGAGTTGGGGAGCAGTTCTTC
TRBJ2-7,TRBD1,.,TRBV19,CASSRQGTSHEQYF,TGTGCCAGTAGTAGACAGGGAACTTCCCACGAGCAGTACTTC
TRBJ2-1,.,.,TRBV28,CASSSLGGGGSYNEQFF,TGTGCCAGCAGTTCTCTTGGGGGAGGGGGATCCTACAATGAGCAGTTCTTC
TRBJ2-7,.,few,TRBV2,CASNKGGEQYF,TGTGCCAGCAATAAGGGCGGCGAGCAGTACTTC
TRBJ2-3,TRBD2,.,TRBV19,CASSDIFTSGSTDTQYF,TGTGCCAGTAGCGACATATTCACTAGCGGGAGCACAGATACGCAGTATTTT
TRBJ2-5,.,once,TRBV11-1,CASSQGPQETQYF,TGTGCCAGCAGTCAGGGACCTCAAGAGACCCAGTACTTC
TRBJ2-3,.,.,TRBV5-1,CASSFSGTSSTDTQYF,TGCGCCAGCAGCTTCTCCGGGACAAGTAGCACAGATACGCAGTATTTT
TRBJ2-3,.,.,TRBV5-1,CASSFSPRLDISTDTQYF,TGCGCCAGCAGCTTCTCCCCGAGGTTGGACATCAGCACAGATACGCAGTATTTT
TRBJ2-3,TRBD2,.,TRBV19,CASSPRVAGVSDTQYF,TGTGCCAGTAGTCCCCGTGTAGCGGGAGTATCAGATACGCAGTATTTT
TRBJ2-1,TRBD2,.,TRBV6-5,CASRLAAKRNEQFF,TGTGCCAGCAGACTAGCGGCGAAAAGAAATGAGCAGTTCTTC
TRBJ1-1,.,.,TRBV7-8,CASSLRVGGEAFF,TGTGCCAGCAGCTTGAGGGTGGGCGGTGAAGCTTTCTTT
TRBJ1-3,.,.,TRBV9,CASSVGRSSGNTIYF,TGTGCCAGCAGCGTAGGCAGGTCCTCTGGAAACACCATATATTTT
TRBJ1-1,.,.,TRBV4-1,CASSQDREGVKNTEAFF,TGCGCCAGCAGCCAAGATCGGGAAGGGGTAAAGAACACTGAAGCTTTCTTT